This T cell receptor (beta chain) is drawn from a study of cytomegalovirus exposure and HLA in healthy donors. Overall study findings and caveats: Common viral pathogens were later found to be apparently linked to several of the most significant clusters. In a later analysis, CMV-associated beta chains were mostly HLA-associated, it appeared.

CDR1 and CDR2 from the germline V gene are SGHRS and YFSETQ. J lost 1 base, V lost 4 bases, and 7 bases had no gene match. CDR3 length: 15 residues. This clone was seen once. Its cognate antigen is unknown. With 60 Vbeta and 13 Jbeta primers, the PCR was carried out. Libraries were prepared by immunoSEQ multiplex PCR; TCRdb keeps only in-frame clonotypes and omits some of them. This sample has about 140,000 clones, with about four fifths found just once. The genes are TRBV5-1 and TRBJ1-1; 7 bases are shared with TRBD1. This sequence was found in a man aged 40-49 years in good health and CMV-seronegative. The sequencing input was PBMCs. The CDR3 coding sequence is TGCGCCAGCAGCGTACTACGGACAGGGAACACTGAAGCTTTCTTT. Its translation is CASSVLRTGNTEAFF.